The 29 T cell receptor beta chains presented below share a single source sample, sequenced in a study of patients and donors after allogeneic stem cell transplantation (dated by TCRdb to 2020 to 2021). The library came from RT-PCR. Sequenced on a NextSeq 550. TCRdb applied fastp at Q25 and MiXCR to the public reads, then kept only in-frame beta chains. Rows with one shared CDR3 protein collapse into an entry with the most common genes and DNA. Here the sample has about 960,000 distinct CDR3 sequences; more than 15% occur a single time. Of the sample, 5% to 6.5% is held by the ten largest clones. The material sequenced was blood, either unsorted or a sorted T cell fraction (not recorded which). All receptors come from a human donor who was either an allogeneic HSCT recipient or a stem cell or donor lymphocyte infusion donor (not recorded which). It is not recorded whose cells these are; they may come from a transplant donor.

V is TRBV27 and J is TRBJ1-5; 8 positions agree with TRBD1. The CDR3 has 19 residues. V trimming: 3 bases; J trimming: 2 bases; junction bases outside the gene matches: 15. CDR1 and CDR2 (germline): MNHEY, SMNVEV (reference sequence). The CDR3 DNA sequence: TGTGCCAGCAGTTTGTTTTATGGTGGGGCGACAGGGGGCAATCAGCCCCAGCATTTT. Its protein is CASSLFYGGATGGNQPQHF.

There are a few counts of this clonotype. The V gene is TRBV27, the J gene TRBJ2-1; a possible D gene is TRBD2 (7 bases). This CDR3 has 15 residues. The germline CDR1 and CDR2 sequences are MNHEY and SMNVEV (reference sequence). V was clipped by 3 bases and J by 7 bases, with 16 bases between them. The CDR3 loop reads CASSLWGGRGNEQFF. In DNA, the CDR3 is TGTGCCAGCAGTTTGTGGGGGGGCCGAGGAAATGAGCAGTTCTTC.

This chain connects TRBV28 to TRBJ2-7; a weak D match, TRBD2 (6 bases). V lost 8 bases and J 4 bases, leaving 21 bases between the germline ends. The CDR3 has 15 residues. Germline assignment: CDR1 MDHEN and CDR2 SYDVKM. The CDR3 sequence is CASAVLGLQRYEQYF. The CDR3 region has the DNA TGTGCCAGCGCAGTTCTGGGACTCCAACGGTACGAGCAGTACTTC.

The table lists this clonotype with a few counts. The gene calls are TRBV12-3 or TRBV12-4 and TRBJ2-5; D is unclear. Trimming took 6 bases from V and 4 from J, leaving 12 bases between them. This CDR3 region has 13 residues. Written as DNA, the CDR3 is TGTGCCAGCAGCCCCCTCCTGGGAGAGACCCAGTACTTC. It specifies CASSPLLGETQYF.

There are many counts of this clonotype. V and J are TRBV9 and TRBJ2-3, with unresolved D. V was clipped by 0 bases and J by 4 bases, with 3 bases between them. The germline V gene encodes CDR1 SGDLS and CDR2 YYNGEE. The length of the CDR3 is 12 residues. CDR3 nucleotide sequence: TGTGCCAGCAGCGTAGGGGCAGATACGCAGTATTTT. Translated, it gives CASSVGADTQYF.

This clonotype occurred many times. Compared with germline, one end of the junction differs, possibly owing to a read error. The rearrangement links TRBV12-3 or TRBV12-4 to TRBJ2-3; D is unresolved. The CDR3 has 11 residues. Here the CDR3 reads CASTLEDTQYF. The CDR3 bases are TGTGCCAGCACTTTAGAGGATACGCAGTATTTT.

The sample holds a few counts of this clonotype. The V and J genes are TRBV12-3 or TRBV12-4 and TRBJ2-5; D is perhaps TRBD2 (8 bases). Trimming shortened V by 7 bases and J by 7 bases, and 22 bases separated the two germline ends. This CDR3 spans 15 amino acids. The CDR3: CASTGPGTRGRTQYF. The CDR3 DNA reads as TGTGCCAGCACCGGCCCCGGGACTAGGGGGCGGACCCAGTACTTC.

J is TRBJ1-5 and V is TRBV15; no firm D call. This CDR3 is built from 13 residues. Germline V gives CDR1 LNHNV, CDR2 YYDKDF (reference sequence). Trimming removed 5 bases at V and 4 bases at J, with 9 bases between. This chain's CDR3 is CATSSPPNQPQHF. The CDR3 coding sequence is TGTGCCACCAGCTCGCCCCCTAATCAGCCCCAGCATTTT.

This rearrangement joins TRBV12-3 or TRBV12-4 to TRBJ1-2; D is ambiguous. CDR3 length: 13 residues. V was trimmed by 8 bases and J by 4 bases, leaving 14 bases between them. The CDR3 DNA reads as TGTGCCAGCTCGGCGGGTTCGCTCTATGGCTACACCTTC. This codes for CASSAGSLYGYTF.

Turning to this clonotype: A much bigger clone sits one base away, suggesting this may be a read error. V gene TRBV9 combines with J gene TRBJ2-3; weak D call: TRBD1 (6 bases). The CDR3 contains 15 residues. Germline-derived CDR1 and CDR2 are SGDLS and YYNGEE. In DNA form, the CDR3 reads TGTGCCAGCAGCGTAACAGGGCGAGTCACAGATATGCAGTATTTT. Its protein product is CASSVTGRVTDMQYF.

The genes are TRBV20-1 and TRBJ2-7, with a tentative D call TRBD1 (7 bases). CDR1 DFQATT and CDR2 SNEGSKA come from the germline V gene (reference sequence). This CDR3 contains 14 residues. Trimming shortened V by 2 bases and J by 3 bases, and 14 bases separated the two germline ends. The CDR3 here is CSARFGQGGYEQYF. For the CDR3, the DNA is TGCAGTGCTAGATTTGGTCAGGGGGGCTACGAGCAGTACTTC.

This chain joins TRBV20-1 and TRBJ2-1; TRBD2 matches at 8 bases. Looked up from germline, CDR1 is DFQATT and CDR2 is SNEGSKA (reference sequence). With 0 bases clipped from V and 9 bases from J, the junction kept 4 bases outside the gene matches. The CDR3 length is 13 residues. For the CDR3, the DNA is TGCAGTGCTAGAGATGGACTAGCCGGTGAGCAGTTCTTC. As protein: CSARDGLAGEQFF.

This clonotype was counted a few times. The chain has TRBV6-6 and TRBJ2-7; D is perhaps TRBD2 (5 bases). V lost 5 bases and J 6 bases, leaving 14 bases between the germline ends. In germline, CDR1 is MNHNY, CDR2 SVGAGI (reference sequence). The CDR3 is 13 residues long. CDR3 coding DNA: TGTGCCAGCAGTCCCCTGAGAGGGCTCGAGCAGTACTTC. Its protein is CASSPLRGLEQYF.

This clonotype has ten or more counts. CDR3 nucleotide sequence: TGTGCCAGCAGTACCGGGACAGGGGCGGCTCGGCCCCAGCATTTT. Amino acids: CASSTGTGAARPQHF. V is TRBV12-3 or TRBV12-4 and J is TRBJ1-5, with TRBD1 matching 10 bases. The V and J ends lost 5 bases and 9 bases, in that order; junction bases with no gene match: 10. The CDR3 has 15 residues.

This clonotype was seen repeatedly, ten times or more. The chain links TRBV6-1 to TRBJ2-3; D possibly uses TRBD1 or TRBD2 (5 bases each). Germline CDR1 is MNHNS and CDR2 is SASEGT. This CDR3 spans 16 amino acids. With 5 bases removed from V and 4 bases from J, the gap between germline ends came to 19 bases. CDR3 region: CASSRPRAVGADTQYF. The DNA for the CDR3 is TGTGCCAGCAGTAGGCCAAGAGCGGTGGGGGCAGATACGCAGTATTTT.

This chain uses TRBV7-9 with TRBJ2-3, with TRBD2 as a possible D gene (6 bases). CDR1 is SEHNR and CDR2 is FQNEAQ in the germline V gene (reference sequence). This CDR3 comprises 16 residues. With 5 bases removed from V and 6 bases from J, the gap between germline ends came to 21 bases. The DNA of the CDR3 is TGTGCCAGCAGCACCCCCGAGGACTACGGCAGCGATACGCAGTATTTT. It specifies CASSTPEDYGSDTQYF. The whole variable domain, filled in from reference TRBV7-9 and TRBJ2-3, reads DTGVSQNPRHKITKRGQNVTFRCDPISEHNRLYWYRQTLGQGPEFLTYFQNEAQLEKSRLLSDRFSAERPKGSFSTLEIQRTEQGDSAMYLCASSTPEDYGSDTQYFGPGTRLTVL.

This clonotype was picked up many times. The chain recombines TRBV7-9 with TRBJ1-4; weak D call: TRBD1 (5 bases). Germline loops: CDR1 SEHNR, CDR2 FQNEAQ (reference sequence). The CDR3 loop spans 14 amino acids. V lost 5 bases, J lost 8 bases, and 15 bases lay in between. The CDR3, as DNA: TGTGCCAGCAGCATCGGACAAGTTGGGGAAAAACTGTTTTTT. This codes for CASSIGQVGEKLFF.

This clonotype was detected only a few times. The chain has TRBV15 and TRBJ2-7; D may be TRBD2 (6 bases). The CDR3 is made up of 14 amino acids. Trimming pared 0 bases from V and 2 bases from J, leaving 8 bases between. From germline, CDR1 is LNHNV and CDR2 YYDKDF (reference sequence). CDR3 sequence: CATSRDTGAYEQYF. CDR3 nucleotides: TGTGCCACCAGCAGAGATACGGGGGCCTACGAGCAGTACTTC.

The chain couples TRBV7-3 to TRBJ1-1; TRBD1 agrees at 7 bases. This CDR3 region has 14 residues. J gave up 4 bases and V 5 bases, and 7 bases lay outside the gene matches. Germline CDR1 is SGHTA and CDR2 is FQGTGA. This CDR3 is CASSIRGGLTEAFF. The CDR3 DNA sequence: TGTGCCAGCAGCATCAGGGGGGGACTCACTGAAGCTTTCTTT.

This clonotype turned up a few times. CDR3 DNA: TGTGCCAGCAGTTTTACTGTACAGAGCTATGGCTACACCTTC. Translation gives CASSFTVQSYGYTF. This sequence joins TRBV27 and TRBJ1-2; D unresolved. Per the germline V gene, CDR1 is MNHEY and CDR2 is SMNVEV (reference sequence). The CDR3 spans 14 residues. V was cut by 3 bases and J by 4 bases, with 12 bases left in between.

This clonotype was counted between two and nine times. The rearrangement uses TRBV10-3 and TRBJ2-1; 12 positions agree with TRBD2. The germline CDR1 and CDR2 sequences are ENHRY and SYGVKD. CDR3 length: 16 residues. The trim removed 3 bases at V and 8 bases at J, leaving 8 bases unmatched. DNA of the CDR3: TGTGCCATCAGTGACGAGACTAGCGGGAGTGGTGATGAGCAGTTCTTC. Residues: CAISDETSGSGDEQFF.

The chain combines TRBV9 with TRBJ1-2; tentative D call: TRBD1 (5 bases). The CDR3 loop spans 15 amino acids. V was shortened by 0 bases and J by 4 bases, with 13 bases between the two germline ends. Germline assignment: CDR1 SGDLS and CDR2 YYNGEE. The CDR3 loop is CASSVADSGVYGYTF. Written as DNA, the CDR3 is TGTGCCAGCAGCGTAGCTGACAGTGGGGTCTATGGCTACACCTTC.

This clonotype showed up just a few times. The DNA for the CDR3 is TGTGCCAGCAGTGAGGGGACAGGAAAGGACAATGAGCAGTTCTTC. Protein product: CASSEGTGKDNEQFF. The chain couples TRBV2 to TRBJ2-1; TRBD1 agrees at 8 bases. Unmatched junction bases numbered 6, after V lost 3 bases and J lost 5 bases. This CDR3 comprises 15 residues. Germline-derived CDR1 and CDR2 are SNHLY and FYNNEI.

CDR3 nucleotides: TGTGCCACCCGGGGCTCAAACGAACCCAATGAGCAGTTCTTC. Translated: CATRGSNEPNEQFF. The J gene is TRBJ2-1, the V gene TRBV24-1; D may correspond to TRBD1 or TRBD2 (5 bases each). V lost 9 bases to trimming and J lost 6 bases, with 17 bases between them. Germline assignment: CDR1 KGHDR and CDR2 SFDVKD. The length of the CDR3 is 14 residues.

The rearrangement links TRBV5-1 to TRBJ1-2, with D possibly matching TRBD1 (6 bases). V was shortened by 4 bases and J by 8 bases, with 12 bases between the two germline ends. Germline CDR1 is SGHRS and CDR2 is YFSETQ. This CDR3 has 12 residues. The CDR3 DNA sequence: TGCGCCAGCAGCCGGACAGAAGAAGGCTACACCTTC. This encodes CASSRTEEGYTF.

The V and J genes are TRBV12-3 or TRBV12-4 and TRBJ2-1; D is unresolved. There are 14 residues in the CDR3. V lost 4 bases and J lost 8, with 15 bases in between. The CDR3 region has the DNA TGTGCCAGCAGTTGGTCCCTTGTCCGGGATGAGCAGTTCTTC. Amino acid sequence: CASSWSLVRDEQFF.

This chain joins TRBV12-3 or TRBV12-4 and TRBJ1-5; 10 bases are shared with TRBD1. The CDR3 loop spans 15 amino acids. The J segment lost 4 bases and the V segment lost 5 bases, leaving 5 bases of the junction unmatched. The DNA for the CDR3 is TGTGCCAGCAGTATAGGGGACAGGGGAAATCAGCCCCAGCATTTT. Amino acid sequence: CASSIGDRGNQPQHF.

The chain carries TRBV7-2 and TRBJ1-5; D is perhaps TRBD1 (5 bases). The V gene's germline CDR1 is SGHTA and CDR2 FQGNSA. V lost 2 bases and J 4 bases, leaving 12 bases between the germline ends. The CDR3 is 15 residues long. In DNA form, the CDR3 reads TGTGCCAGCAGCTTAAGGGGACGCGAGAATCAGCCCCAGCATTTT. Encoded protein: CASSLRGRENQPQHF.

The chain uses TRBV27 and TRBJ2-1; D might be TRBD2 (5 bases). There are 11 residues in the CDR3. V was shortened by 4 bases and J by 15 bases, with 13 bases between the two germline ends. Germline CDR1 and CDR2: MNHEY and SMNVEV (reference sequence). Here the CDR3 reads CASSYGGLMFF. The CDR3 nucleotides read TGTGCCAGCAGTTACGGCGGACTGATGTTCTTC.